These T cell receptor beta chains were read from a single sample in a study of read filtering for tumor transcriptome and immune sequencing. TCRdb fed the reads into MiXCR, producing one record per CDR3 protein. The table shows tens of thousands of distinct CDR3 sequences, with about 19% occurring only once. Sequencing was carried out using a population of CD138-negative cells sorted from bone marrow. These receptors came from a donor at least 40 years old with multiple myeloma. Both conserved end residues are part of each CDR3. D genes are given only for firm matches. Where a row states a size, it is once, few, many or the class of an expanded clone; other rows omit it.

TRBV28	NA	many	TRBJ1-5	TGTGCCAGCAGGGGCCCCAATCAGCCCCAGCATTTT	CASRGPNQPQHF
TRBV2	NA	NA	TRBJ2-5	TGTGCCAGCAGTAAACAGGAGATGGAGACCCAGTACTTC	CASSKQEMETQYF
TRBV7-9	NA	few	TRBJ2-3	TGTGCCAGCAGCTTAGCGCGGTTCTCCTCCGTCCCAGATACGCAGTATTTT	CASSLARFSSVPDTQYF
TRBV6-6	NA	NA	TRBJ2-2	TGTGCCAGTGACAGTCCTCGCGGTGGCGGGGAGCTGTTTTTT	CASDSPRGGGELFF
TRBV7-9	TRBD1	few	TRBJ1-5	TGTGCCAGCAGCCGAGACAGGGCTGGCAATCAGCCCCAGCATTTT	CASSRDRAGNQPQHF
TRBV28	NA	NA	TRBJ1-1	TGTGCCAGCAGCCTAAGTAGTAGTGAAGCTTTCTTT	CASSLSSSEAFF
TRBV11-3	NA	many	TRBJ2-5	TGTGCCAGCAGCCTTAGACTAGTGGAAGAGACCCAGTACTTC	CASSLRLVEETQYF
TRBV11-1	TRBD1	NA	TRBJ1-1	TGTGCCAGCAGCCCCGGGACAGCGAACACTGAAGCTTTCTTT	CASSPGTANTEAFF
TRBV3-1	NA	NA	TRBJ2-3	TGTGCCAGCAGCCATCCACCGAGAGATACGCAGTATTTT	CASSHPPRDTQYF
TRBV3-1	NA	NA	TRBJ1-1	TGTGCCAGCAGCTACGGTATCTCGGACCTGGGGACTGAAGCTTTCTTT	CASSYGISDLGTEAFF
TRBV28	NA	many	TRBJ2-7	TGTGCCAGCAGCCTCATGGCCCCCCACGAGCAGTACTTC	CASSLMAPHEQYF
TRBV9	TRBD2	many	TRBJ2-2	TGTGCCAGCAGCCCTAGCGGGGGGGGAACCGGGGAGCTGTTTTTT	CASSPSGGGTGELFF
TRBV7-9	NA	many	TRBJ2-1	TGTGCCAGCAGCTCCGGTTCGGCGCGGGCCAACAATGAGCAGTTCTTC	CASSSGSARANNEQFF
TRBV20-1	NA	many	TRBJ2-1	TGCAGTGCTAGATTCGGGAATGGGCGTGAGCAGTTCTTC	CSARFGNGREQFF
TRBV28	NA	many	TRBJ2-3	TGTGCCAGCAGTTTCCCCCTATCCGGTGTAGATACGCAGTATTTT	CASSFPLSGVDTQYF
TRBV6-1	TRBD2	many	TRBJ2-5	TGTGCCAGCAGTGAGGAGGGACTAGCGGGGACCTCGTACCAAGAGACCCAGTACTTC	CASSEEGLAGTSYQETQYF
TRBV6-5	NA	many	TRBJ1-2	TGTGCCAGCAGTTGGACGGGAAACTATGGCTACACCTTC	CASSWTGNYGYTF
TRBV6-5	TRBD1	many	TRBJ1-1	TGTGCCAGCAGTTATAAAAGTTCCGGGACAGGGGGCACTGAAGCTTTCTTT	CASSYKSSGTGGTEAFF
TRBV5-1	NA	few	TRBJ1-5	TGCGCCAGCAGCTTGGGACCAGGGGCCTCCTCCGCGCGGCCCCAGCATTTT	CASSLGPGASSARPQHF
TRBV20-1	NA	many	TRBJ1-5	TGCAGTGCCCGAGCTAATCAGCCCCAGCATTTT	CSARANQPQHF
TRBV7-8	TRBD2	many	TRBJ2-5	TGTGCCAGCAGCTTAGCTGTAGCGGGGGGGGCGACCCAGTACTTC	CASSLAVAGGATQYF
TRBV11-2	NA	many	TRBJ1-6	TGTGCCAGCAGCTTAGATTTTACTGGGACCCTCCACTTT	CASSLDFTGTLHF
TRBV9	NA	medium-sized	TRBJ2-1	TGTGCCAGCAGCGGGAGCCGGGCACGGACCTACAATGAGCAGTTCTTC	CASSGSRARTYNEQFF
TRBV10-3	NA	many	TRBJ2-1	TGTGCCATCAGGGGGGACACCCGGGGTCCCAATGAGCAGTTCTTC	CAIRGDTRGPNEQFF
TRBV7-9	NA	NA	TRBJ1-2	TGTGCCAGCAGCCTAGACGTCAGGGGCTATGGCTACACCTTC	CASSLDVRGYGYTF
TRBV24-1	TRBD1	many	TRBJ2-1	TGTGCCACCAGTGGGATGACAGGGGCGATTCCCTCCTACAATGAGCAGTTCTTC	CATSGMTGAIPSYNEQFF
TRBV29-1	TRBD1	many	TRBJ2-1	TGCAGCGTTGAAGGAGTGCAGGGGGCCTACAATGAGCAGTTCTTC	CSVEGVQGAYNEQFF
TRBV12-3/TRBV12-4	NA	NA	TRBJ2-3	TGTGCCACCAGAGGCAGGACTAGCACAGATACGCAGTATTTT	CATRGRTSTDTQYF
TRBV11-2	NA	NA	TRBJ1-1	TGTGCCAGCAGCTTTCCGGGTAGCACTGAAGCTTTCTTT	CASSFPGSTEAFF
TRBV4-1	NA	NA	TRBJ1-3	TGCGCCAGCAGCCCCTACGCCCAGGGGACAACTGGAAACACCATATATTTT	CASSPYAQGTTGNTIYF
TRBV9	NA	many	TRBJ2-7	TGTGCCAGCAGCCTCACCCCCGAGTCCGAGCAGTACTTC	CASSLTPESEQYF
TRBV20-1	TRBD2	many	TRBJ2-1	TGCAGTGCCCCGTTGGGGGGGGGCTCCTACAATGAGCAGTTCTTC	CSAPLGGGSYNEQFF
TRBV5-6	TRBD1	many	TRBJ2-2	TGTGCCAGCAGCAGAGGGGGCCCGAACACCGGGGAGCTGTTTTTT	CASSRGGPNTGELFF
TRBV29-1	TRBD1	many	TRBJ1-1	TGCAGCGTCGGCGAGGGAGGGGGCGCGACTGAAGCTTTCTTT	CSVGEGGGATEAFF
TRBV20-1	NA	few	TRBJ2-1	TGCAGTGCTGGGTGGTCCCGAGGGTTCTTC	CSAGWSRGFF
TRBV6-1	TRBD1	few	TRBJ1-1	TGTGCCAGCAGTGGGGACAGGGACACTGAAGCTTTCTTT	CASSGDRDTEAFF
TRBV7-9	NA	many	TRBJ2-4	TGTGCCAGCAGCTTAGCGCCGGGGGCCAAAAACATTCAGTACTTC	CASSLAPGAKNIQYF
TRBV20-1	NA	NA	TRBJ2-2	TGCATTGCTAGACGCACCGGGAACACCGGGGAGCTGTTTTTT	CIARRTGNTGELFF
TRBV6-2/TRBV6-3	NA	many	TRBJ2-2	TGTGCCAGCAGTCGGACGCAGATCACCGGGGAGCTGTTTTTT	CASSRTQITGELFF
TRBV2	NA	NA	TRBJ2-3	TGTGCCAGCATCCGACTCCCAAGCACAGATACGCAGTATTTT	CASIRLPSTDTQYF
TRBV20-1	NA	once	TRBJ2-4	TGCAGTGCTAGAGATCAGGTCGGCATAGCCAAAAGCATTCAGTACTTC	CSARDQVGIAKSIQYF
TRBV12-3/TRBV12-4	NA	many	TRBJ2-1	TGTGCCAGCAGCCCGGGACACGAGGGTTGGGAGCAGTTCTTC	CASSPGHEGWEQFF
TRBV20-1	TRBD1	many	TRBJ2-7	TGCAGTGCTAGAGGGACCCGAAAACAGGGGGAGTCCTACGAGCAGTACTTC	CSARGTRKQGESYEQYF
TRBV2	TRBD2	many	TRBJ2-3	TGTGCCAGCAGAAAAACGACTAGCGCGAACGCAGATACGCAGTATTTT	CASRKTTSANADTQYF
TRBV5-1	TRBD2	many	TRBJ2-3	TGCGCCAGCAGGGCCCGGCCGGGAGGTCTCGATACGCAGTATTTT	CASRARPGGLDTQYF
TRBV12-3/TRBV12-4	TRBD1	many	TRBJ1-5	TGTGCCAGCAGTTTAGGGACAGGGCTCCAGGGCAATCAGCCCCAGCATTTT	CASSLGTGLQGNQPQHF
TRBV7-2	NA	NA	TRBJ1-1	TGTGCCAACAGCTTAAGTAGGGGCACCGAAGCTTTCTTT	CANSLSRGTEAFF
TRBV10-3	NA	few	TRBJ1-5	TGTGCCTCGGACCCCCAGGGGCTCGGCAATCAGCCCCAGCATTTT	CASDPQGLGNQPQHF
TRBV7-9	TRBD1	many	TRBJ2-5	TGTGCCAGCAGCTTGACAGGGGGCGGAGAGACCCAGTACTTC	CASSLTGGGETQYF
TRBV2	NA	few	TRBJ1-2	TGTGCCAGCAGGCCGGACAGCAATAACTATGGCTACACCTTC	CASRPDSNNYGYTF
TRBV5-1	NA	many	TRBJ2-7	TGCGCCAGCAGCTTAGGGTCGCAGGCCTACGAGCAGTACTTC	CASSLGSQAYEQYF
TRBV11-3	NA	many	TRBJ2-6	TGTGCCAGCAGCTTAGGGACTTTCTCTGGGGCCAACGTCCTGACTTTC	CASSLGTFSGANVLTF
TRBV5-5	TRBD2	many	TRBJ2-3	TGTGCCAGCGCTCCCCTCGGGCGGGAGTTGGATACGCAGTATTTT	CASAPLGRELDTQYF
TRBV2	NA	NA	TRBJ1-5	TGTGCCAGCAGGACACAGGGCGGCAATCAGCCCCAGCATTTT	CASRTQGGNQPQHF
TRBV7-3	TRBD2	many	TRBJ2-1	TGTGCCAGCAGCTCCCGGGGGGGCCTCGTTGAGCAGTTCTTC	CASSSRGGLVEQFF
TRBV7-9	NA	many	TRBJ2-7	TGTGCCAGCAGCCCACTAGGAGGGGTGTACGAGCAGTACTTC	CASSPLGGVYEQYF
TRBV28	NA	NA	TRBJ2-7	TGTGCCAGCACGGCGGGGACCTACGAGCAGTACTTC	CASTAGTYEQYF
TRBV6-5	NA	many	TRBJ2-4	TGTGCCAGCAGTCCCCCCGGGGGGCCGAAAAACATTCAGTACTTC	CASSPPGGPKNIQYF
TRBV5-8	TRBD1	many	TRBJ2-7	TGTGCCAGCAGCCCGGGACAGGGGCCCTACGAGCAGTACTTC	CASSPGQGPYEQYF
TRBV30	TRBD2	many	TRBJ2-2	TGTGCCTGGACGCTGAGGAGCGGGAGGGTCACCGGGGAGCTGTTTTTT	CAWTLRSGRVTGELFF